This T cell receptor beta chain derives from a study of T cell repertoires and HLA-DP antigens. Measured with immunoSEQ multiplex PCR; TCRdb has only the in-frame clones, and not every one. The sample has around 100,000 clones, about 92% seen once. Turning to this clone: Its target is not known.

This CDR3 has 16 residues. The germline V gene has CDR1 MDHEN and CDR2 SYDVKM. V was pared by 2 bases and J by 2 bases, with 13 bases between. The source material was CD4+ T cells from PBMCs. The sequence was obtained from a woman aged 18-29 years in good health and CMV-seronegative. The chain uses TRBV28 and TRBJ1-3; weak D call: TRBD1 (5 bases). CDR3 in amino acids: CASSLSGGTPGNTIYF. CDR3 in DNA: TGTGCCAGCAGTTTAAGCGGTGGGACCCCTGGAAACACCATATATTTT. Full variable domain (rest looked up from reference TRBV28 and TRBJ1-3): DVKVTQSSRYLVKRTGEKVFLECVQDMDHENMFWYRQDPGLGLRLIYFSYDVKMKEKGDIPEGYSVSREKKERFSLILESASTNQTSMYLCASSLSGGTPGNTIYFGEGSWLTVV.